Here is one T cell receptor (beta chain) with its context. What it recognizes is unknown. The CDR3 totals 14 residues. Germline lookup yields CDR1 SGHNT and CDR2 YENEEA. The data derive from a study of cytomegalovirus exposure and HLA in healthy donors. 60 Vbeta and 13 Jbeta primers were used in PCR. Assay used: immunoSEQ multiplex PCR; TCRdb lists only in-frame clones, some missing. The repertoire holds around 150,000 clones, with about four fifths as singletons. Study-level findings and limits: In vitro work confirmed that three CMV-associated chains recognize CMV antigens.

Samples came from healthy bone marrow donors. Input material: PBMCs. This clonotype originated in a male donor in good health and CMV-seropositive. The V and J genes are TRBV11-3 and TRBJ2-5; no clear D gene. Judging by the DNA end, TRBJ2-7 fits better; the J call may be wrong. The CDR3 spells CASSVNALDYEQYF. DNA for the CDR3: TGTGCCAGCAGCGTTAACGCATTGGACTACGAGCAGTACTTC.